The source of this TCR beta chain is a study of shared clonotypes between healthy human individuals. The wider study: Per-donor plates numbered three CD4 naive, three CD4 memory, two CD8 naive and one CD8 memory. The study, taken as a whole, reports: In this cohort, only blood was sampled, and tissue repertoires likely differ.

To note about this clone: The antigen remains unidentified.

This CDR3 comprises 16 residues. V lost 3 bases and J lost 4, with 18 bases in between. CDR1 is SGHNT and CDR2 is YYREEE in the germline V gene (reference sequence). The assay was immunoSEQ multiplex PCR, and TCRdb's table has in-frame clones only and misses some. The table records under 1,900,000 clones, less than 99% of them present only once. This chain links TRBV5-4 with TRBJ2-3; possible D gene TRBD1, 6 bases. The source material was naive CD4+ T cells sorted from blood. Noted subset: CD45RA+ positively selected. This receptor was obtained from a young man in good health. In nucleotides, the CDR3 is TGTGCCAGCAGCTCGCTTAGAGGGGGACAAGCAGATACGCAGTATTTT. Residues: CASSSLRGGQADTQYF. The full variable domain, in which reference TRBV5-4 and TRBJ2-3 provide the parts outside the CDR3, is ETGVTQSPTHLIKTRGQQVTLRCSSQSGHNTVSWYQQALGQGPQFIFQYYREEENGRGNFPPRFSGLQFPNYSSELNVNALELDDSALYLCASSSLRGGQADTQYFGPGTRLTVL.